This record looks at one T cell receptor (beta chain) sequence and its context. The source of the sample is a study of siplizumab effects on memory and regulatory T cells. Trimming removed 1 base from V and 6 bases from J; junction bases left unmatched: 7. The germline V gene encodes CDR1 SGHTA and CDR2 FQGTGA. This CDR3 comprises 15 residues. Here immunoSEQ multiplex PCR was the method, and the copy in TCRdb shows in-frame clones only, minus some. This table has approximately 94,000 clones, about 95% appearing once. The rearrangement uses TRBV7-3 and TRBJ2-3, with 7 bases lining up with TRBD2. The sequence came from a human donor in good health. Sequenced input: non-Treg CD4+ T cells sorted from blood. The CDR3: CASSLSPSSGDTQYF. In DNA form, the CDR3 reads TGTGCCAGCAGCTTAAGCCCTTCTAGCGGCGATACGCAGTATTTT.